There are many counts of the clone carrying this T cell receptor beta chain. TCRdb passed the 5' RACE reads through MiXCR, listing each CDR3 protein once. The sample includes around 310,000 distinct CDR3 sequences, less than 20% of them seen just once. These data belong to a study of T-cell memory formation after mild COVID-19. The CDR3 is 13 residues long. The V gene lost 2 bases and the J gene lost 10 bases, with 12 bases spanning the gap. CDR1 and CDR2 (germline): LGHDT, YNNKEL (reference sequence). The chain links TRBV3-1 to TRBJ2-1; the D is unclear. This clonotype was sampled from a young man who had mild COVID-19 (a few samples of this study predate the infection). Cell type and time point are not known. The sequencing sample was made of PBMCs or a T cell subset sorted from them (not recorded which). CDR3 nucleotide sequence: TGTGCCAGCAGCCAATCAAGGGTGTCCGAGCAGTTCTTC. It encodes CASSQSRVSEQFF.